This T cell receptor (beta chain) derives from a study of cytomegalovirus exposure and HLA in healthy donors. Broader study findings: Later genetic work tied a missense DCLRE1C variant to beta-chain V and J trimming.

The CDR3 consists of 15 residues. CDR1 MNHEY and CDR2 SMNVEV come from the germline V gene (reference sequence). V lost 8 bases and J lost 3; bases outside the gene matches: 9. Participants comprised healthy donors of bone marrow. This clone occurred a few times. Its target is unknown. Primers: 60 Vbeta forward and 13 Jbeta reverse. Measured with immunoSEQ multiplex PCR; TCRdb has only the in-frame clones, and not every one. The top ten hold under 3% of the sample, which has around 120,000 clones, 80% seen once. The chain is built from TRBV27 and TRBJ2-1; 8 bases align to TRBD1. The receptor's source is a young man in good health and CMV-seronegative. The sequenced material came from PBMCs. The CDR3 here is CASSTRGLVYNEQFF. The CDR3 DNA reads TGTGCCAGCTCTACCAGGGGGCTAGTCTACAATGAGCAGTTCTTC.